Following are 5 T cell receptor beta chains from one sample sequenced in a study of T cell responses to AZD1222 COVID-19 vaccine. The table came from immunoSEQ multiplex PCR; TCRdb's copy has only in-frame clones and leaves some out. The sample lists around 160,000 clones, 90% to 95% occurring once. Sample: peripheral blood, taken on day 0 of MenACWY control vaccination. The receptors were sampled from an adult in good health.

The chain combines TRBV19 with TRBJ2-3; 8 bases line up with TRBD1. V was clipped by 5 bases and J by 5 bases; unmatched bases: 15. CDR1 and CDR2 (germline): LNHDA, SQIVND (reference sequence). The CDR3 totals 17 residues. Here the CDR3 reads CASSPRGRGRKGDTQYF. The CDR3 DNA sequence: TGTGCCAGTAGTCCCAGGGGCAGGGGGCGAAAGGGAGATACGCAGTATTTT.

J is TRBJ2-7 and V is TRBV5-1; TRBD1 agrees at 7 bases. The trim removed 4 bases at V and 2 bases at J, leaving 6 bases unmatched. Germline V lookup: CDR1 SGHRS, CDR2 YFSETQ. The CDR3 is 14 residues long. CDR3 bases: TGCGCCAGCAGCCCTAGAGGGACAGCCTACGAGCAGTACTTC. It yields the protein CASSPRGTAYEQYF.

The chain joins TRBV7-9 to TRBJ2-1, with D uncertain. The CDR3 runs 15 residues. Germline V lookup: CDR1 SEHNR, CDR2 FQNEAQ (reference sequence). V was pared by 4 bases and J by 12 bases, with 22 bases between. CDR3: CASSSPRGRSWAQFF. For the CDR3, the DNA is TGTGCCAGCAGCTCGCCCCGTGGACGGTCCTGGGCGCAGTTCTTC.

The chain links TRBV6-5 to TRBJ1-1; no reliable D call. CDR3 length: 11 residues. Germline values: CDR1 MNHEY, CDR2 SVGAGI. The V end was cut by 8 bases, the J end by 2 bases, with 6 bases between. The CDR3 spells CASRFNTEAFF. DNA of the CDR3: TGTGCCAGCCGTTTTAACACTGAAGCTTTCTTT.

Note on this clone: One end of the junction is discordant with germline, which a read error may explain. The chain joins TRBV7-9 to TRBJ2-2; D is tentatively TRBD1 or TRBD2 (5 bases each). This CDR3 has 16 amino acids. From germline, CDR1 is SEHNR and CDR2 FQNEAQ (reference sequence). Here the CDR3 reads CASRLIEGRGTGELFF. The CDR3 DNA sequence: TGTGCCAGCCGCTTGATAGAGGGTAGGGGCACCGGGGAGCTGTTTTTT.